This record covers a single T cell receptor (beta chain). This clonotype came up many times. No antigen is known for it. Qualities for individual bases were not recorded, and no much larger clone is one base off. The time point label here, explained by the study, means: persistent/refractory GD, antithyroid drugs over 5 years with positive TRAb. For both TCR sequencing and RNA sequencing, RNA was extracted from PBMCs in TRIzol. The diagnosis of Graves' disease was made according to American Thyroid Association guidelines. Recruitment of patients was carried out at an endocrinology department in Xi'an, China. Each patient gave approximately 10 milliliters of peripheral blood, collected in an EDTA anticoagulant tube. Ficoll Paque Plus density gradient separation was used to isolate PBMCs, and no further T cell sorting was done. An Agilent 2100 Bioanalyzer and agarose gel were used to check RNA quality, while a NanoDrop 2000 measured RNA concentration.

This entry is derived from a study of regulatory T cells in long-lasting Graves disease (dated by TCRdb to 2020 to 2022). Looking at the study overall: Persistent Graves' disease was defined as persistently positive TSH receptor autoantibodies together with antithyroid drug treatment for over 5 years. A total of around 35 samples underwent TCR sequencing: some 13 from persistent and 20 from newly diagnosed Graves' disease patients. The study took place in China and was registered as a clinical trial. This study used TCR sequencing and RNA sequencing of peripheral blood to compare persistent Graves' disease patients against newly diagnosed Graves' disease patients. In the clinical cohort, patients with persistent Graves' disease had used antithyroid drugs for an average of around 9.3 years.

The library was obtained by multiplex PCR. Sequencing was carried out with an Illumina HiSeq 4000. To build TCR beta libraries, CDR3 regions were amplified by Arm-PCR using iRepertoire HTBI primers. Before sequencing, the PCR products went through gel purification. As for the original processing: Across samples, 60 to 80 TRBV and 13 to 15 TRBJ segments were identified and used for gene usage analysis of CDR3 amino acid clonotypes. COPE and FqMerger were used to merge the filtered high-quality paired reads into contigs. Contigs were aligned with BLAST to IMGT TRBV, TRBD and TRBJ reference genes, and CDR3 was defined per IMGT. Any clonotype with a frequency above 0.1% was counted as a highly expanded clone. Repertoire diversity was measured by Shannon entropy, and V-J evenness by the Gini coefficient. Public clonotypes were defined as clonotypes shared by more than one individual. TCRdb applied fastp at Q25 and MiXCR to the public reads, then kept only in-frame beta chains. A single entry per CDR3 protein holds the most common genes and DNA from its merged rows. Clone size and V and J calls follow TCRdb, not the original study. The table for this sample lists 250,000 to 300,000 distinct CDR3 sequences; 20% to 25% of them were counted only once. Of the sample, just over 55% is held by the ten largest clones.

The investigation overall reported the following: Lower TCR Shannon entropy and fewer highly expanded clones were observed in persistent Graves' disease patients than in newly diagnosed patients, which suggested clonal expansion. Preferential use of TRBV28, TRBJ1-2 and TRBJ2-5 was observed in persistent disease, whereas TRBV20-1 and TRBJ2-1 were favored in newly diagnosed disease. The study examined only peripheral blood because the primary lesion, thyroid tissue, could not be accessed. Patients with persistent disease shared more public clonotypes (fewer than 3,000) than newly diagnosed patients did (966). Sequencing and analysis were limited to the TCR beta chain. The authors noted that the small sample size was a limitation that may lower accuracy.

Taken from cysteine to phenylalanine, the CDR3 has 15 residues. Of the read, only the CDR3 DNA is kept; its 45 bases are in frame from base 1. Via the germline V gene, CDR1 is MNHEY and CDR2 SVGEGT. Here V drops 5 bases and J drops 5 bases, and the junction holds 10 bases not matched to any gene. The material was peripheral blood mononuclear cells (PBMCs), obtained when the disease was refractory, from a patient treated with antithyroid drugs. The chain is encoded by TRBV6-2 or TRBV6-3 joined to TRBJ2-7; 9 bases in between match TRBD2. This clonotype was sampled from a female donor with Graves disease. The CDR3 reads as follows: CASSKSTSGGHEQYF. The base sequence is TGTGCCAGCAGTAAATCGACTAGCGGAGGGCACGAGCAGTACTTC.